This record concerns one TCR beta chain sequence. Germline-derived CDR1 and CDR2 are SQVTM and ANQGSEA. The CDR3 extends over 11 amino acids. V was pared by 7 bases and J by 8 bases, with 5 bases of the junction left unmatched. The data are from a study of blood T cell repertoires in COVID-19. The overall study: Samples came from the United States, Italy and Spain, spanning acute and convalescent COVID-19.

The data were produced by immunoSEQ multiplex PCR, yet TCRdb's version contains in-frame clones alone and is incomplete. This sample has about 95,000 clones, with around 87% found just once. Sequencing used peripheral blood. The TCR was taken from a human donor in a cohort sampled during active COVID-19. The V gene is TRBV29-1, the J gene TRBJ1-3, with 7 bases fitting TRBD1. The CDR3 sequence is CSGQGGDTIYF. The DNA of the CDR3 is TGCAGCGGTCAGGGGGGCGACACCATATATTTT.